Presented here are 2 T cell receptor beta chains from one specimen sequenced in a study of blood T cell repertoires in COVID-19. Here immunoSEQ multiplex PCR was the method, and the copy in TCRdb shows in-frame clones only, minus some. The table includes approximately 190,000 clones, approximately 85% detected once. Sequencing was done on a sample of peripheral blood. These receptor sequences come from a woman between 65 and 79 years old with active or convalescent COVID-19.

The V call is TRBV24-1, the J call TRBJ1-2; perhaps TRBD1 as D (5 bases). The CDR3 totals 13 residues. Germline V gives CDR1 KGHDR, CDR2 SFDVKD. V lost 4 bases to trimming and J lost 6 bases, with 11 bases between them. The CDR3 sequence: CATSDQGRNGYTF. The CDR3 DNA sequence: TGTGCCACCAGTGACCAGGGTAGAAATGGCTACACCTTC.

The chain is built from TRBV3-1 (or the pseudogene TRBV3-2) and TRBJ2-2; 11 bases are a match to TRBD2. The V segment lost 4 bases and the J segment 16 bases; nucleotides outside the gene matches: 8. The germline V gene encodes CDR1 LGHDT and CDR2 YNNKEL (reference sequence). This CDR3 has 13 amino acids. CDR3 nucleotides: TGTGCCAGCAGCCCGCGACCCGGACTAGCGGGGTTTTTT. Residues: CASSPRPGLAGFF.